This T cell receptor (beta chain) appears in the sequencing data of a study of cytomegalovirus exposure and HLA in healthy donors. Study-level results: Later analysis associated a missense DCLRE1C variant with TCR beta V- and J-gene trimming.

PCR was performed using 60 Vbeta and 13 Jbeta primers. Profiled with immunoSEQ multiplex PCR; TCRdb holds only in-frame clones, not every one. The data show 50,000 to 55,000 clones, with about 70% seen just once and 22% held by the top ten. A word on this clone: As yet, its antigen is unknown.

The receptor was isolated from a woman in her forties or fifties in good health and CMV-seropositive. The sequenced sample was PBMCs.

CDR3 coding DNA: TGCGCCAGCAGCCACAACCGGGACAGAAACACCGGGGAGCTGTTTTTT. This translates into CASSHNRDRNTGELFF. V and J are TRBV5-1 and TRBJ2-2; TRBD1 agrees at 7 bases. The CDR3 has 16 amino acids. Germline CDR1 reads SGHRS; CDR2 reads YFSETQ. J gave up 2 bases and V 4 bases, and 8 bases lay outside the gene matches.